Detailed here is one T cell receptor (beta chain). The clone's antigen remains unknown. Qualities for individual bases were not recorded, and no much larger clone is one base off. In the prospective study, participants were about 18 to 89 years old, resided in about two dozen geographic areas of the United States, and were enrolled through a virtual design. Cohort assignment in the prospective study relied on participant-reported clinical history from a screening survey and a study questionnaire. For ImmuneRACE Cohort 3, a participant was defined as recovered based on two consecutive negative NP/OP PCR tests, clearance by a healthcare professional, or resolution of symptoms. Mobile phlebotomists in the prospective study collected whole blood, serum and a nasopharyngeal or oropharyngeal swab from every participant. Prospective study participants could optionally give additional blood draws and questionnaires over a roughly two-month period. Before DNA extraction, prospective study blood samples were shipped either frozen or at room temperature.

The data were obtained in a study of blood T cell repertoires in COVID-19 (dated by TCRdb to 2020 to 2021). Some background on the complete study: Samples covering the acute and convalescent phases of COVID-19 were provided by collaborators in the United States, Italy and Spain. The material from the prospective study consisted of cDNA or gDNA derived from T cells, B-cell-depleted T cells, or PBMCs. Deeply sampled blood TCRbeta repertoires from subjects exposed to, actively infected with, or recovered from COVID-19 were included in the dataset. A freely available public database, intended as a resource for researchers studying the immune response to SARS-CoV-2, is where the repertoires were released. Samples came from the ongoing ImmuneRACE study (first 160 participants) plus 1,254 subjects from 6 global collaborators. A de-identified subject ID, COVID-19 status, age in years and sex were almost always included in the sample metadata. Where HLA class I and class II types were available, the types were taken from metadata supplied by the sample provider, not from assay-based typing. General conclusions and limits of the study: The quantity of clinical and demographic metadata differed by source and by participant and was supplied without curation.

Including cysteine and phenylalanine, the CDR3 has 13 amino acids. Only the CDR3 DNA stays, 39 bases, in frame from base 1. Compared with germline, V lacks 5 bases and J lacks 3 bases; bases without a gene match: 2. TCRbeta CDR3 regions were amplified from genomic DNA using the immunoSEQ Assay, a bias-controlled multiplex PCR. Processing in the source paper ran as follows. The number of nucleated cells in each sample was estimated by amplification of reference gene primers within the assay. Sequence reads were collapsed and filtered to measure the absolute abundance of every unique TCRbeta CDR3 rearrangement. For each sample, productive Simpson clonality was calculated by taking the square root of Simpson's diversity index across productive rearrangements. The table comes from immuneACCESS by way of TCRdb, which keeps in-frame sequences with V and J called. Part of the clones is missing from these tables; in studies checked, under half for an unresolved V gene and the rest for unknown reasons. Clone size and the V and J calls come from that table; the DNA yielded D and trimming. The sample contains over 150,000 clones, about 78% of them found a single time. 17% of the sample lies in the top ten.

The receptor was derived from a woman aged 45-65 years who had recovered from COVID-19. The sequenced sample was PBMCs or T cells enriched from blood (not recorded which). The rearrangement joined TRBV12-3 or TRBV12-4 to TRBJ2-7; 9 bases in the junction line up with TRBD1. The CDR3 region reads CASSTGGYYEQYF. The bases are TGTGCCAGCAGTACAGGGGGCTACTACGAGCAGTACTTC.